The clone carrying this T cell receptor beta chain was counted only a few times. Its antigen is unidentified. This sample stems from a study of T cell repertoires in cytomegalovirus infection. The overall study: The public TCR beta signatures pointed to both CMV infection and matching HLA type.

One entry per CDR3 protein, called by TCRdb with MiXCR from the reads. Of 160,000 or so distinct CDR3 sequences listed, roughly 20% were seen once; the top ten hold 25%. Study findings and constraints: What dominated the ex vivo response were HLA-C-restricted CMV-specific TCR beta clonotypes.

The CDR3 is made up of 16 amino acids. Germline CDR1 reads SEHNR; CDR2 reads FQNEAQ (reference sequence). Between the trimmed V and J ends, which lost 5 bases and 0 bases, there was a span of 13 bases. This rearrangement joins TRBV7-9 to TRBJ2-2; TRBD1 is a possible D gene (5 bases). This TCR came from a human donor in good health (CMV status not recorded). Some clones in this sample may be carry-over from other donors' samples. Specimen: CD8+ T cells from cultured PBMCs, collected from culture after CMV antigen stimulation. CDR3 loop: CASSPRTFANTGELFF. In nucleotides, the CDR3 is TGTGCCAGCAGCCCAAGGACATTCGCGAACACCGGGGAGCTGTTTTTT.